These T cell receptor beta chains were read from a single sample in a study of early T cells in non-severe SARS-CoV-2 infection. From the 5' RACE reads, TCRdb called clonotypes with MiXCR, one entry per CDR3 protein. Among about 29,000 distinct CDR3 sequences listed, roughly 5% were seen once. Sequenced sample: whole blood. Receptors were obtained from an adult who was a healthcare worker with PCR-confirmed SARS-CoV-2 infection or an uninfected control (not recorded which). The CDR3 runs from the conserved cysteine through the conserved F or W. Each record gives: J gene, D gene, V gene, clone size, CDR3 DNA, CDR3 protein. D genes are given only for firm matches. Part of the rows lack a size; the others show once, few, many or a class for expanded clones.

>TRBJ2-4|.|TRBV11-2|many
TGTGCCAGCAACCCATCCGGGGGGCAAAACATTCAGTACTTC
CASNPSGGQNIQYF
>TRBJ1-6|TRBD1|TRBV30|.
TGTGCCTGGAGTGGCCCCCCGGGACAGGGAATCTCACCCCTCCACTTT
CAWSGPPGQGISPLHF
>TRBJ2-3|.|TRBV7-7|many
TGTGCTAGCAGCTTAGATGTCAGTACAGATACGCAGTATTTT
CASSLDVSTDTQYF
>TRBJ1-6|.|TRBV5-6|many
TGTGCCAGCAGCTCCCGACCGGGGAATTCACCCCTCCACTTT
CASSSRPGNSPLHF
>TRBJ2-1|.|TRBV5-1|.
TGCGCCAGCAGCAGCGGTCAGGAAAGGGTCAATGAGCAGTTCTTC
CASSSGQERVNEQFF
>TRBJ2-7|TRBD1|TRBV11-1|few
TGTGCCAGCGGATGGGGACAGACCTACGAGCAGTACTTC
CASGWGQTYEQYF
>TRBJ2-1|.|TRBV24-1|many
TGTGCCACCAGTGACCCTGGTGGGGCTAGCGCGTACAATGAGCAGTTCTTC
CATSDPGGASAYNEQFF
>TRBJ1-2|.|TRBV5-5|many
TGTGCCAGCAGCTTGGACGGGTACTATGGCTACACCTTC
CASSLDGYYGYTF
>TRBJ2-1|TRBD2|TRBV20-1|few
TGCATAACCGGTAGCGGGATTAAGAATGAGCAGTTCTTC
CITGSGIKNEQFF
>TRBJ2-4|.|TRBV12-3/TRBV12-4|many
TGTGCCAGCAGTTTAAAGACCATTCAGTACTTC
CASSLKTIQYF
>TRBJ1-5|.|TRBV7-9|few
TGTGCCAGCAGCGTTACAGGGAATGATCAGCCCCAGCATTTT
CASSVTGNDQPQHF
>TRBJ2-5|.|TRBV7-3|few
TGTGCCAGCAGCTTACGGAGGGCAGAGACCCAGTACTTC
CASSLRRAETQYF
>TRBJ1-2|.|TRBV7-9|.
TGTGCCAGCAGCTTAGAGGTTTTAGGCTGCACCTTC
CASSLEVLGCTF
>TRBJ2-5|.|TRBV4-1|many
TGCGCCAGCAGCTGGGGAGAGACCCAGTACTTC
CASSWGETQYF
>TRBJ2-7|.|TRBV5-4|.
TGTGCCAGCAGCGCCTTGGACCGGGGATCCACCGAGCAGTACTTC
CASSALDRGSTEQYF
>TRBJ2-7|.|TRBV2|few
TGTGCCAGCTTCCGACGGGGGTACTCCTACGAGCAGTACTTC
CASFRRGYSYEQYF
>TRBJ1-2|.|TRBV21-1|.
TGTGCCAGCAGCAACGGACAGGGGAACCCCTATGGCTACACCTTC
CASSNGQGNPYGYTF
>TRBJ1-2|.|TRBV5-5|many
TGTGCCAGCAGCTTGGGATTGGACCCTAAATCCCACTATGGCTACACCTTC
CASSLGLDPKSHYGYTF
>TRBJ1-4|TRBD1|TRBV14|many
TGTGCCAGCAGCCAGACAGGGGTGGGAAATGAAAAACTGTTTTTT
CASSQTGVGNEKLFF
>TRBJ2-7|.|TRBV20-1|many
TGCAGTGCTCGGGACACTTTGTACGAGCAGTACTTC
CSARDTLYEQYF
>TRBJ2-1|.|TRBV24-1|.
TGTGCCACCAGTGAGGCCGGGAGATACAATGAGCAGTTCTTC
CATSEAGRYNEQFF
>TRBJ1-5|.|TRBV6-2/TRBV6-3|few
TGTGCCAGCCGGTCGGACAGCCATCAGCCCCAGCATTTT
CASRSDSHQPQHF
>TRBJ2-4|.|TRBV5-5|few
TGTGCCAGCAGCAGCGACGGAGTAGCCAAAAACATTCAGTACTTC
CASSSDGVAKNIQYF
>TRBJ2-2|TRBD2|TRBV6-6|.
TGTGCCAGCAGTTCCCTACTAGCGGGAGGGAAGGCCGGGGAGCTGTTTTTT
CASSSLLAGGKAGELFF
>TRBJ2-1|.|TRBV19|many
TGTGCCAGTACGGGACAAAACAATGAGCAGTTCTTC
CASTGQNNEQFF
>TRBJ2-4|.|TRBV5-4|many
TGTGCCAGCAGCTTGGGGCCGGACAGAGCCCTTCAGTACTTC
CASSLGPDRALQYF
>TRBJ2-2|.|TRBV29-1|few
TGCAGCGTGGAACACAGTTACACCGGGGAGCTGTTTTTT
CSVEHSYTGELFF
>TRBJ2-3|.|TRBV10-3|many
TGTGCCATCAGTGAGTCGACCGGCACAGATACGCAGTATTTT
CAISESTGTDTQYF
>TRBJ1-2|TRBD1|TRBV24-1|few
TGTGCCACCAGTGATCCTGGACAGGGGGCGGTAGGCTACACCTTC
CATSDPGQGAVGYTF
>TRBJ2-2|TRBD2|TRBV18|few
TGTGCCAGCTCACCACGACTAGCGGGAGCAACCGGGGAGCTGTTTTTT
CASSPRLAGATGELFF
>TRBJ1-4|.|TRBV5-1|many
TGCGCCAGCAGCTTGAGCGCAACTAATGAAAAACTGTTTTTT
CASSLSATNEKLFF
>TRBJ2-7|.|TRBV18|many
TGTGCCAGCTCACCCAGGGGGGAGACCTACGAGCAGTACTTC
CASSPRGETYEQYF
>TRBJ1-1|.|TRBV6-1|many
TGTGCCAGCAGTGGAGGCAGTTACACTGAAGCTTTCTTT
CASSGGSYTEAFF
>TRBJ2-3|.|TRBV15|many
TGTGCCACCAGGTCCCAGCGTGAGACAGATACGCAGTATTTT
CATRSQRETDTQYF
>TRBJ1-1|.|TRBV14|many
TGTGCCAGCAGCCAAGATCCGGGACGGGCCGGGGAAGCTTTCTTT
CASSQDPGRAGEAFF
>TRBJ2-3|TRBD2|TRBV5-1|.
TGCGCCAGCAGCGGAGGACTAGCGGGGGGAGCAGATACGCAGTATTTT
CASSGGLAGGADTQYF
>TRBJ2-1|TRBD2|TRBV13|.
TGTGCCAGCAGCTTGAGCTTCCTTAGCGGGGTCAATGAGCAGTTCTTC
CASSLSFLSGVNEQFF
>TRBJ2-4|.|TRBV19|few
TGTGCCAGTAGCACGCACCTCAGGGAAACGCGATACTTC
CASSTHLRETRYF
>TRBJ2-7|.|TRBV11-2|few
TGTGCCAGCAGCTTAAGACCCGGGACCCAATACGAGCAGTACTTC
CASSLRPGTQYEQYF
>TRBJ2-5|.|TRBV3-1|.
TGTGCCAGCAGCCGGGGGGTACAAGAGACCCAGTACTTC
CASSRGVQETQYF
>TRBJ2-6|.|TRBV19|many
TGTGCCAGTAGTATAGATCCCCCAGGATCGAGCTCTGGGGCCAACGTCCTGACTTTC
CASSIDPPGSSSGANVLTF
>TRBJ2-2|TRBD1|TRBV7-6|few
TGTGCCAGCAGCCCGACAGGGTCGGCCGGGGAGCTGTTTTTT
CASSPTGSAGELFF
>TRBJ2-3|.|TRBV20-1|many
TGCAGTGCTAGAGATTATCGCGGGACCTTCACAGATACGCAGTATTTT
CSARDYRGTFTDTQYF
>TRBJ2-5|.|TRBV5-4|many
TGTGCCAGCAGTCCCCCGGAGACAGCTCAAGAGACCCAGTACTTC
CASSPPETAQETQYF